Listed below are T cell receptor beta chains from one sample, sequenced in a study of regulatory T cells in long-lasting Graves disease. TCRdb fed the multiplex PCR reads into MiXCR, producing one record per CDR3 protein. The sample includes 550,000 to 600,000 distinct CDR3 sequences, around 15% of them seen just once. In addition, the sample was reused for a study of T cells in Graves' hyperthyroidism and ophthalmopathy.

The input for sequencing was peripheral blood mononuclear cells (PBMCs), taken at new diagnosis, from a patient treated with antithyroid drugs. Receptors originate from a young man with Graves disease. CDR3s include the opening cysteine and the closing phenylalanine or tryptophan. The D gene is left open where the match is weak. Rows may omit the clone size; those that give it use once, few, many or a size class.

>TRBJ2-7|TRBV28|-|many
TGTGCCAGCATGGAGCGGGCAAGCTCCTACGAGCAGTACTTC
CASMERASSYEQYF
>TRBJ2-5|TRBV5-1|TRBD1|few
TGCGCCAGCCGAGGCGGGACAGGGACCCAAGAGACCCAGTACTTC
CASRGGTGTQETQYF
>TRBJ2-1|TRBV18|TRBD1|many
TGTGCCAGCTCACCACTGACGGACAGGGGCATCAATGAGCAGTTCTTC
CASSPLTDRGINEQFF
>TRBJ2-3|TRBV12-3/TRBV12-4|TRBD2|-
TGTGCCAGCAGTTTACGACTAGCGGGAGGGAACACAGATACGCAGTATTTT
CASSLRLAGGNTDTQYF
>TRBJ1-1|TRBV7-9|-|few
TGTGCCAGCAGCTTAAGAGTATTCGGTAACACTGAAGCTTTCTTT
CASSLRVFGNTEAFF
>TRBJ2-7|TRBV4-1|TRBD2|-
TGCGCCAGCAGTCTCCTAGAGCGGGAGGGGTACGAGCAGTACTTC
CASSLLEREGYEQYF
>TRBJ2-7|TRBV19|TRBD1|-
TGTGCCAGTAGTATGACTTTACAGGGGGCGTACAACTCCTACGAGCAGTACTTC
CASSMTLQGAYNSYEQYF
>TRBJ1-2|TRBV7-2|-|-
TGTGCCAGCAGCTTAGACAACAGCCGGTCCTCCGGCTACACCTTC
CASSLDNSRSSGYTF
>TRBJ2-2|TRBV11-1|TRBD2|many
TGTGCCAGCAGACCCAGGCGGGCGGGAGGAAACACCGGGGAGCTGTTTTTT
CASRPRRAGGNTGELFF
>TRBJ2-7|TRBV27|TRBD2|few
TGTGCCAGCAAGATAGGCGGGAGGTACTCCTACGAGCAGTACTTC
CASKIGGRYSYEQYF
>TRBJ2-1|TRBV12-3/TRBV12-4|-|many
TGTGCCAGCAGTTCTGATAGCGTCGATGAGCAGTTCTTC
CASSSDSVDEQFF
>TRBJ2-5|TRBV6-1|TRBD2|-
TGTGCCAGCAGTACGGGACTAGCTCAAGAGACCCAGTACTTC
CASSTGLAQETQYF
>TRBJ1-5|TRBV20-1|-|-
TGCAGTGCTAGAGTCCTGGAGACTAGCAATCAGCCCCAGCATTTT
CSARVLETSNQPQHF
>TRBJ1-5|TRBV30|TRBD1|many
TGTGCCTGGAGTGTAGGTGGGACAGGGGGACAGCCCCAGCATTTT
CAWSVGGTGGQPQHF
>TRBJ1-3|TRBV30|-|few
TGTGCCTGGAGTGAAAACTTCAGAACCATATATTTT
CAWSENFRTIYF
>TRBJ2-1|TRBV7-2|-|many
TGTGCCAGCAGCCGCAGTCGACACAATGAGCAGTTCTTC
CASSRSRHNEQFF
>TRBJ2-5|TRBV20-1|-|many
TGCAGTGCTAGCGGGAGAGGCAAGACCCAGTACTTC
CSASGRGKTQYF
>TRBJ2-1|TRBV20-1|-|few
TGCAGTGCTAGACGTGGGACCACCAATGAGCAGTTCTTC
CSARRGTTNEQFF
>TRBJ2-2|TRBV24-1|-|few
TGTGCCACCAGTGATTTAAGCAGGACCAACACCGGGGAGCTGTTTTTT
CATSDLSRTNTGELFF
>TRBJ1-1|TRBV20-1|-|many
TGCAGTGCTAGAGATCACGGTAGGTCGGGGCACACTGAAGCTTTCTTT
CSARDHGRSGHTEAFF
>TRBJ1-1|TRBV29-1|-|many
TGCAGCGTTGGGGAGGGTGACGCTGAAGCTTTCTTT
CSVGEGDAEAFF
>TRBJ2-2|TRBV14|-|few
TGTGCCAGCAGCCAAGTAGAGGGCGGGGAGCTGTTTTTT
CASSQVEGGELFF
>TRBJ2-3|TRBV27|-|many
TGTGCCAGCAGTTCCGGCGCGGGTAGCACAGATACGCAGTATTTT
CASSSGAGSTDTQYF
>TRBJ2-7|TRBV5-6|TRBD2|few
TGTGCCAGCAGCAACCGACTAGCGGGCTCCTACGAGCAGTACTTC
CASSNRLAGSYEQYF
>TRBJ2-1|TRBV28|-|many
TGTGCCAGCAGTAATTGGGACGGGAGCTCCTACAATGAGCAGTTCTTC
CASSNWDGSSYNEQFF
>TRBJ2-7|TRBV5-1|-|many
TGCGCCAGCAGCTTCGGGGGAAATTCCTACGAGCAGTACTTC
CASSFGGNSYEQYF
>TRBJ2-2|TRBV11-3|TRBD1|many
TGTGCCAGCAGCAAAAGGCATTACGGGGACAGGACGAACACCGGGGAGCTGTTTTTT
CASSKRHYGDRTNTGELFF
>TRBJ2-7|TRBV5-1|TRBD1|few
TGCGCCAGCAGCTTGAGGGGACAGGGTGGGTACGAGCAGTACTTC
CASSLRGQGGYEQYF
>TRBJ2-1|TRBV27|-|many
TGTGCCAGCAGAGACTACCACAATGAGCAGTTCTTC
CASRDYHNEQFF
>TRBJ2-7|TRBV28|TRBD1|many
TGTGCCAGCAGTCCCTCGACAGGGTTCTTTTTCGAGCAGTACTTC
CASSPSTGFFFEQYF
>TRBJ1-2|TRBV5-1|TRBD1|few
TGCGCCAGCAGCTCCACCTCTGGACAGGGCATAAGAGGCTACACCTTC
CASSSTSGQGIRGYTF
>TRBJ2-2|TRBV11-2|TRBD2|many
TGTGCCAGCAGCAGAGGACTAGTGGGCACCGGGGAGCTGTTTTTT
CASSRGLVGTGELFF
>TRBJ2-1|TRBV29-1|-|many
TGCAGCGTTGGGCATCAGGGATATGAGCAGTTCTTC
CSVGHQGYEQFF
>TRBJ2-1|TRBV5-4|-|few
TGTGCCAGCAGCCAGAGTCGCGGGACAGTTAATGAGCAGTTCTTC
CASSQSRGTVNEQFF
>TRBJ2-2|TRBV9|-|-
TGTGCCAGCAGCGCAGGCCCCATCCCCACCGGGGAGCTGTTTTTT
CASSAGPIPTGELFF
>TRBJ1-6|TRBV5-1|-|few
TGCGCCAGCAGCTTGGGGAGAGACAATTCACCCCTCCACTTT
CASSLGRDNSPLHF
>TRBJ2-3|TRBV5-1|TRBD2|many
TGCGCCAGCAGCTTGGGGACTAGCGGGAGCCGAAACATAGATACGCAGTATTTT
CASSLGTSGSRNIDTQYF
>TRBJ1-5|TRBV12-3/TRBV12-4|TRBD1|many
TGTGCCAGCAGTCCTGGGGACAGGGGCCTCAATCAGCCCCAGCATTTT
CASSPGDRGLNQPQHF
>TRBJ1-5|TRBV18|TRBD1|-
TGTGCCAGCTCACCAGGCGAGGGGGCTGATCAGCCCCAGCATTTT
CASSPGEGADQPQHF
>TRBJ1-6|TRBV27|-|few
TGTGCCAGCAGTTTATCGACGGGGGTGTATAATTCACCCCTCCACTTT
CASSLSTGVYNSPLHF
>TRBJ2-1|TRBV11-2|TRBD2|many
TGTGCCAGCAGAGAAGGTGGGCGGCTAGCGGGAGGGCATGAGCAGTTCTTC
CASREGGRLAGGHEQFF
>TRBJ2-1|TRBV28|TRBD1|many
TGTGCCAGCAGTTTAAGGGACAGGGATCCCTACAATGAGCAGTTCTTC
CASSLRDRDPYNEQFF
>TRBJ2-7|TRBV20-1|TRBD2|-
TGCAGTGCTATAACTAGCGGGACTACCTACGAGCAGTACTTC
CSAITSGTTYEQYF
>TRBJ2-5|TRBV7-9|TRBD1|many
TGTGCCAGCAGCTTTGGACAGGACCAAGAGACCCAGTACTTC
CASSFGQDQETQYF
>TRBJ1-6|TRBV18|-|-
TGTGCCAGCTCACCAAGGGGCGGAGGAGTGGGGAATTCACCCCTCCACTTT
CASSPRGGGVGNSPLHF
>TRBJ1-2|TRBV5-6|-|-
TGTGCCAGCACCTATCGGGCAACCAACCCTAACTATGGCTACACCTTC
CASTYRATNPNYGYTF
>TRBJ1-2|TRBV20-1|TRBD1|many
TGCAGTGCTCGGACAGGGAACTATGGCTACACCTTC
CSARTGNYGYTF
>TRBJ2-2|TRBV28|TRBD1|few
TGTGCCAGCAGGAACCGACAGGGGAACACCGGGGAGCTGTTTTTT
CASRNRQGNTGELFF
>TRBJ2-7|TRBV10-2|-|few
TGCGCCAGCAGTGAGGGCAGGGCCTACGAGCAGTACTTC
CASSEGRAYEQYF
>TRBJ2-7|TRBV2|-|many
TGTGCCAGCAGCGCAGAGGGGTCGAGCAAGCAGTACTTC
CASSAEGSSKQYF
>TRBJ2-5|TRBV19|TRBD1|few
TGTGCCAGTAGGAGGACAGGACACTTTCAAGAGACCCAGTACTTC
CASRRTGHFQETQYF
>TRBJ2-1|TRBV6-1|-|many
TGTGCCAGCAGTCCTATGAGACAAAGTCGGGCCCATGAGCAGTTCTTC
CASSPMRQSRAHEQFF
>TRBJ2-1|TRBV12-5|-|few
TGTGCTAGTGGTAACCAAGACAGCTCCTACAATGAGCAGTTCTTC
CASGNQDSSYNEQFF